Listed below are T cell receptor beta chains from one sample, sequenced in a study of T cells after yellow fever vaccination. TCRdb reprocessed the 5' RACE reads via MiXCR and lists one record per CDR3 protein. Of just under 600,000 distinct CDR3 sequences listed, about 14% are singletons. Sequencing used PBMCs, obtained on the day of the yellow fever booster vaccination. The receptors shown here come from a man aged 30-40 years who received the YFV17D yellow fever vaccine. Each CDR3 is given with its conserved first and last residue. A D gene is named only where the DNA matches it firmly. A row's size may be missing; if present it is once, few, many or a size class.

d_gene	abundance	v_gene	j_gene	CDR3aa	CDR3nt
TRBD2	few	TRBV9	TRBJ2-7	CASSVDPQTSGEQYF	TGTGCCAGCAGCGTAGACCCCCAAACTAGCGGCGAGCAGTACTTC
NA	few	TRBV5-1	TRBJ1-1	CASSLAAPNTEAFF	TGCGCCAGCAGCTTGGCTGCACCGAACACTGAAGCTTTCTTT
NA	many	TRBV30	TRBJ2-3	CAWSVPKQATRKDTQYF	TGTGCCTGGAGTGTACCTAAACAGGCCACCCGTAAGGATACGCAGTATTTT
NA	many	TRBV7-8	TRBJ1-6	CASHLGYNSPLHF	TGTGCCAGCCACTTAGGATATAATTCACCCCTCCACTTT
TRBD2	NA	TRBV27	TRBJ2-1	CACSLGGTSVKGGDEQFF	TGTGCCTGCAGTTTGGGTGGGACTAGCGTTAAAGGGGGGGATGAGCAGTTCTTC
NA	NA	TRBV7-2	TRBJ2-5	CASSLRAHQETQYF	TGTGCCAGCAGCTTAAGAGCACACCAAGAGACCCAGTACTTC
TRBD1	NA	TRBV6-5	TRBJ1-1	CASSSNRGNTEAFF	TGTGCCAGCAGTTCTAACAGGGGGAACACTGAAGCTTTCTTT
TRBD2	NA	TRBV18	TRBJ2-1	CASSPNSGGYNEQFF	TGTGCCAGCTCACCAAATAGCGGGGGTTACAATGAGCAGTTCTTC
NA	NA	TRBV6-1	TRBJ2-7	CASSEAVQGREQYF	TGTGCCAGCAGTGAAGCGGTGCAGGGGAGGGAGCAGTACTTC
TRBD2	NA	TRBV20-1	TRBJ2-1	CSAREGGRKLREQFF	TGCAGTGCTAGGGAGGGCGGGAGGAAGCTCCGTGAGCAGTTCTTC
TRBD2	once	TRBV7-9	TRBJ2-1	CASSSRESGRAREQFF	TGTGCCAGCAGCTCCCGGGAGAGCGGGAGGGCGCGAGAGCAGTTCTTC
TRBD1	few	TRBV20-1	TRBJ1-2	CSASDRGYGYTF	TGCAGTGCGTCGGACAGGGGCTATGGCTACACCTTC
TRBD2	few	TRBV29-1	TRBJ2-5	CSLTSGRTQYF	TGCAGCCTTACTAGCGGGAGGACCCAGTACTTC
TRBD1	NA	TRBV7-8	TRBJ2-7	CASRNTGAYEQYF	TGTGCCAGCAGGAATACAGGGGCCTACGAGCAGTACTTC
NA	NA	TRBV20-1	TRBJ2-6	CSASGPGSGANVLTF	TGCAGTGCTAGCGGGCCCGGCTCTGGGGCCAACGTCCTGACTTTC
NA	NA	TRBV28	TRBJ2-2	CASSFETVGTGELFF	TGTGCCAGCAGTTTTGAGACAGTCGGCACCGGGGAGCTGTTTTTT
NA	few	TRBV6-5	TRBJ2-3	CASSYSSGLDTQYF	TGTGCCAGCAGTTACAGCTCCGGACTCGATACGCAGTATTTT
TRBD2	NA	TRBV5-1	TRBJ2-1	CASSAGGSYTSQFF	TGCGCCAGCAGCGCGGGCGGGAGTTACACTTCACAGTTCTTC
TRBD2	NA	TRBV20-1	TRBJ2-3	CSAQLAISTDTQYF	TGCAGTGCACAACTAGCGATAAGCACAGATACGCAGTATTTT
NA	NA	TRBV6-2/TRBV6-3	TRBJ1-1	CATAWVPGDTEAFF	TGTGCCACCGCCTGGGTGCCTGGGGACACTGAAGCTTTCTTT
TRBD2	few	TRBV6-2/TRBV6-3	TRBJ2-7	CASSYSISGSSYEQYF	TGTGCCAGCAGTTACTCGATTAGCGGGAGCTCCTACGAGCAGTACTTC
TRBD1	NA	TRBV12-3/TRBV12-4	TRBJ2-7	CASSTGTVGYEQYF	TGTGCCAGCAGTACCGGGACAGTTGGCTACGAGCAGTACTTC
NA	NA	TRBV6-4	TRBJ1-6	CASSDESGGNSPLHF	TGTGCCAGCAGTGACGAGAGTGGGGGTAATTCACCCCTCCACTTT
NA	few	TRBV7-2	TRBJ2-7	CASSLGPPSEQYF	TGTGCCAGCAGCTTAGGTCCGCCCAGCGAGCAGTACTTC
TRBD2	NA	TRBV12-3/TRBV12-4	TRBJ2-7	CASSLARLAGYEQYF	TGTGCCAGCAGTTTAGCGCGGCTAGCGGGCTACGAGCAGTACTTC
TRBD1	NA	TRBV7-2	TRBJ2-7	CASSPAGTAYEQYF	TGTGCCAGCAGTCCGGCCGGGACAGCCTACGAGCAGTACTTC
NA	few	TRBV10-3	TRBJ1-2	CAIRPDSSSNYGYTF	TGTGCCATCAGGCCGGACAGCTCTTCTAACTATGGCTACACCTTC
TRBD1	few	TRBV7-9	TRBJ2-3	CASSLAQGQTDTQYF	TGTGCCAGCAGCTTAGCGCAGGGACAGACAGATACGCAGTATTTT
NA	few	TRBV29-1	TRBJ2-7	CSVELAVGLEQYF	TGCAGCGTGGAGCTAGCAGTTGGTCTCGAGCAGTACTTC
NA	NA	TRBV6-5	TRBJ2-3	CASSYWAAGTDTQYF	TGTGCCAGCAGTTACTGGGCCGCGGGCACAGATACGCAGTATTTT
TRBD1	NA	TRBV28	TRBJ2-7	CASSFSDRGYEQYF	TGTGCCAGCAGTTTTTCGGACAGGGGCTACGAGCAGTACTTC
NA	few	TRBV30	TRBJ2-2	CAWSDGNTGELFF	TGTGCCTGGAGTGATGGGAACACCGGGGAGCTGTTTTTT
TRBD2	many	TRBV3-1	TRBJ2-5	CASSPRTSGITKETQYF	TGTGCCAGCAGCCCCCGGACTAGCGGGATCACCAAGGAGACCCAGTACTTC
NA	NA	TRBV6-5	TRBJ2-5	CASSDSSPKETQYF	TGTGCCAGCAGCGACTCGAGCCCCAAAGAGACCCAGTACTTC
TRBD2	few	TRBV20-1	TRBJ2-5	CSASRGLAGFVQVWETQYF	TGCAGTGCTAGCCGCGGACTAGCAGGCTTCGTGCAGGTGTGGGAGACCCAGTACTTC
NA	few	TRBV7-2	TRBJ2-2	CASSLRRTGELFF	TGTGCCAGCAGCTTAAGGAGGACCGGGGAGCTGTTTTTT
NA	NA	TRBV7-2	TRBJ2-1	CASSLTGFF	TGTGCCAGCAGCTTAACAGGGTTCTTC
NA	many	TRBV25-1	TRBJ2-1	CASSESWGMTNEQFF	TGTGCCAGCAGTGAAAGCTGGGGTATGACTAATGAGCAGTTCTTC
NA	few	TRBV20-1	TRBJ2-3	CSARDPEGQGGWDTQYF	TGCAGTGCTAGAGATCCTGAAGGCCAGGGGGGCTGGGATACGCAGTATTTT
NA	NA	TRBV12-3/TRBV12-4	TRBJ2-1	CASSPRAFEQFF	TGTGCCAGCAGTCCCCGGGCTTTTGAGCAGTTCTTC
NA	few	TRBV5-1	TRBJ2-3	CASRDQSTDTQYF	TGCGCCAGCAGGGACCAGTCCACAGATACGCAGTATTTT
NA	NA	TRBV20-1	TRBJ2-5	CSARDLGKGQETQYF	TGCAGTGCTAGAGATCTGGGCAAAGGCCAAGAGACCCAGTACTTC
NA	NA	TRBV5-1	TRBJ2-5	CASRMGTPGETQYF	TGCGCCAGCAGAATGGGGACCCCGGGGGAGACCCAGTACTTC